This note documents a single T cell receptor beta chain sequence. Some clones are missing from TCRdb's copy, which holds only in-frame ones; the method was immunoSEQ multiplex PCR. Here the sample spans tens of thousands of clones, 85% being singletons. The entry originates in a study of tissue T cells after allogeneic stem cell transplantation. The CDR3 spans 13 residues. The V gene end was trimmed by 2 bases and the J gene end by 7 bases; junction bases not matched to a gene: 4. CDR1 is LNHDA, CDR2 SQIVND, per germline (reference sequence). V gene TRBV19 combines with J gene TRBJ1-1, with 7 bases lining up with TRBD1. The receptor was isolated from a woman aged 18-49 years who later had graft-versus-host disease after an allogeneic stem cell transplant. Sequencing used blood, obtained before transplantation. The CDR3 bases are TGTGCCAGTAGTATATCACGGACAGGTGAAGCTTTCTTT. This gives the protein CASSISRTGEAFF.